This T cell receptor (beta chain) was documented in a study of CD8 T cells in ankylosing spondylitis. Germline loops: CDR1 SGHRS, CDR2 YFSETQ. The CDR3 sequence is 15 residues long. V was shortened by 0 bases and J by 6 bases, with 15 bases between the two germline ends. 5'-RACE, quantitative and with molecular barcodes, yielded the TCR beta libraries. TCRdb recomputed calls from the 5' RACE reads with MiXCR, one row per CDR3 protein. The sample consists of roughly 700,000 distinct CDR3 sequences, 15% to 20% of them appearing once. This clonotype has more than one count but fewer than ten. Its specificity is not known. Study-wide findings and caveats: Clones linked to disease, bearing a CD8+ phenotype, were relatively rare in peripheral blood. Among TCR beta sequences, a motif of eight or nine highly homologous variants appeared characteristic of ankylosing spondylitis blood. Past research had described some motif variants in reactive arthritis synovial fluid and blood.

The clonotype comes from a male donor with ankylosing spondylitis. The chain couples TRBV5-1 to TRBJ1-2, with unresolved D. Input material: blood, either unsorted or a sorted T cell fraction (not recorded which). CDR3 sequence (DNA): TGCGCCAGCAGCTTGGCCGGGGAAGGTGGTGATGGCTACACCTTC. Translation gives CASSLAGEGGDGYTF.